The clone carrying this TCR beta chain was seen ten or more times. Its antigen is not identified. Whoever was chosen for sequencing had shown CD8+CD57+ cell expansion by flow cytometry. When blood sampling took place, the patients had received no therapy. CDR3 size: 15 residues. In germline, CDR1 is SGHKS, CDR2 YYEKEE (reference sequence). Deletions cut 2 bases from V and 1 base from J, with 13 bases between. The source of the sample is a study of CD8+CD57+ T cells in acquired aplastic anemia. Across the whole study: Roughly 3.2 ug was the average amount of DNA from sorted CD4+ and CD8+ cells. Study observations and caveats: Researchers report that about 29 CD8+ CDR3 sequences appeared in both patients and controls.

Profiling of TCR beta VDJ combinations and CDR3 sequences used genomic DNA as template. TCRdb recomputed calls from the reads with MiXCR, one row per CDR3 protein. The sample consists of about 120,000 distinct CDR3 sequences, 55% to 60% of them appearing once. This chain links TRBV5-5 with TRBJ2-7, with D maybe TRBD2 (6 bases). Sequencing was carried out using sorted CD4+, CD8+, or CD8+CD57+ T cells (not recorded which) from PBMCs. This sequence was found in a human donor with aplastic anemia. CDR3 loop: CASSFGGVPSYEQYF. The CDR3 nucleotides are TGTGCCAGCAGCTTTGGAGGGGTCCCATCCTACGAGCAGTACTTC.